This TCR beta chain was observed in a study of T cells in localized non-small cell lung cancer. CDR1 is MNHEY, CDR2 SVGAGI, per germline. V was clipped by 5 bases and J by 7 bases; unmatched bases: 7. CDR3 length: 13 amino acids. Profiled with immunoSEQ multiplex PCR; TCRdb holds only in-frame clones, not every one. Seen here are around 48,000 clones, 70% to 80% observed once, and the top ten hold roughly a sixth. The sequences come from peripheral blood, collected before any cancer treatment. The TCR originated in a man between 35 and 75 years old with stage I squamous cell lung carcinoma. This chain links TRBV6-5 with TRBJ1-2; 7 bases agree with TRBD1. The CDR3 sequence: CASSPGTVGGYTF. CDR3 nucleotide sequence: TGTGCCAGCAGTCCGGGGACAGTAGGTGGCTACACCTTC.